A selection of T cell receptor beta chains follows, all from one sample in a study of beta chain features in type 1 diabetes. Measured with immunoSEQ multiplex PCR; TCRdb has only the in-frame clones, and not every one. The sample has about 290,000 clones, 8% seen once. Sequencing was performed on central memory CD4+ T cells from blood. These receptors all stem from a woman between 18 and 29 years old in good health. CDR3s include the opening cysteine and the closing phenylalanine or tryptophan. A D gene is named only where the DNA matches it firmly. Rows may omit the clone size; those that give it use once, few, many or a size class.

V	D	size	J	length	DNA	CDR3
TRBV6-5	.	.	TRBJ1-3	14	TGTGCCAGCAAACCCGACGGGGTTGGAAACACCATATATTTT	CASKPDGVGNTIYF
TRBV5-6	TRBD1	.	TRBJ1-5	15	TGTGCCAGCAGCTTACCGAGGACAGGTAATCAGCCCCAGCATTTT	CASSLPRTGNQPQHF
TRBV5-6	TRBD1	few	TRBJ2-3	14	TGTGCCAGCAGTGTGACAGGACAGGCCGATACGCAGTATTTT	CASSVTGQADTQYF
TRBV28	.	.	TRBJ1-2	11	TGTGCCAGCAGTGTTAACTATGGCTACACCTTC	CASSVNYGYTF
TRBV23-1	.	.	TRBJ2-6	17	TGCGCCAGCAGTCAATGGGGTAGGGGCCCTGGGGCCAACGTCCTGACTTTC	CASSQWGRGPGANVLTF
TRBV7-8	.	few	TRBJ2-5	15	TGTGCCAGCAGCTTATTGAGGGGGACGGGGGAGACCCAGTACTTC	CASSLLRGTGETQYF
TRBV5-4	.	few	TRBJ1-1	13	TGTGCCAGGACGAGTCCGGGAAACACTGAAGCTTTCTTT	CARTSPGNTEAFF
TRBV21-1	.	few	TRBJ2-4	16	TGTGCCAGCAGATTTACGAGGGGAGTAGCCAAAAACATTCAGTACTTC	CASRFTRGVAKNIQYF
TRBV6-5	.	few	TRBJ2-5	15	TGTGCCAGCAGTCACCCCGGGACGGATCAAGAGACCCAGTACTTC	CASSHPGTDQETQYF
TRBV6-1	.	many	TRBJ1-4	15	TGTGCCAGCAGTGAAGAGCCAGGGCCGGCTGAAAAACTGTTTTTT	CASSEEPGPAEKLFF
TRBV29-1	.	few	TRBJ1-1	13	TGCAGCGTGTTGAGACAGCTAGACACTGAAGCTTTCTTT	CSVLRQLDTEAFF
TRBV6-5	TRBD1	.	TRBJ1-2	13	TGTGCCAGCAGCCCGGGACAGAACTATGGCTACACCTTC	CASSPGQNYGYTF
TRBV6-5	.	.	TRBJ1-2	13	TGTGCCAGCAGCCAGTCGCTCACGGGTGGCTACACCTTC	CASSQSLTGGYTF
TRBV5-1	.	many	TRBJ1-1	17	TGCGCCAGCAGCCCGTCCGTTGTGGGGACGACGAACACTGAAGCTTTCTTT	CASSPSVVGTTNTEAFF
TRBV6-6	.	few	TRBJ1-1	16	TGTGCCAGCAGTTACCGAACTGGCAGGGCGGGCACTGAAGCTTTCTTT	CASSYRTGRAGTEAFF
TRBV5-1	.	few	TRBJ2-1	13	TGCGCCAGCAGCGGCGGGTACTACAATGAGCAGTTCTTC	CASSGGYYNEQFF
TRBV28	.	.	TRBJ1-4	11	TGTGCCAGCAGTTCCGGTGAAAAACTGTTTTTT	CASSSGEKLFF
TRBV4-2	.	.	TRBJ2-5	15	TGTGCCAGCAGCCATCCCGGGGATGGCCAAGAGACCCAGTACTTC	CASSHPGDGQETQYF
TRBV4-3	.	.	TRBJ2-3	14	TGCGCCAGCAGCCGTGGGTCGGGGACAGATACGCAGTATTTT	CASSRGSGTDTQYF
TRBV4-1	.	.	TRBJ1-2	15	TGCGCCAGCAGCCAAGGTTTTGCAGGAGTACAGGGCTACACCTTC	CASSQGFAGVQGYTF
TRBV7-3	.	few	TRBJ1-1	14	TGTGCCAGCAGCTTAGCGGGTGGTAACACTGAAGCTTTCTTT	CASSLAGGNTEAFF
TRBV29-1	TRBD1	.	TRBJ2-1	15	TGCAGCGTTGGAGGGTGGGACAGGGGGCATTGGGAGCAGTTCTTC	CSVGGWDRGHWEQFF
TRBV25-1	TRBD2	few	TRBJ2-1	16	TGTGCCAGCAGACCCCATGGGCGGGGGGGCAGGGATGAGCAGTTCTTC	CASRPHGRGGRDEQFF
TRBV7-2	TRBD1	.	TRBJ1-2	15	TGTGCCAGCAGCCGAACCGCCGGGACAGACTATGGCTACACCTTC	CASSRTAGTDYGYTF
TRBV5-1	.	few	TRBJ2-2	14	TGCGCCAGCAGCCCCGACGAAGGGGACGGGGAGCTGTTTTTT	CASSPDEGDGELFF
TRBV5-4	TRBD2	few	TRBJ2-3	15	TGTGCCAGCAGCTACCTAGCGGGGGGCACAGATACGCAGTATTTT	CASSYLAGGTDTQYF
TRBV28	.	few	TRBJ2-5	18	TGTGCCAGCAGTTTCCCCCCGGTGGGGTTTAGGGGAAAAGAGACCCAGTACTTC	CASSFPPVGFRGKETQYF
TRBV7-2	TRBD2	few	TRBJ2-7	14	TGTGCCAGCAGCACCTCTAGCGGGGGGTACGAGCAGTACTTC	CASSTSSGGYEQYF
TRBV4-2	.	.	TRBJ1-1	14	TGTGCCAGCAGCCAAGTTACAGGGTCCACTGAAGCTTTCTTT	CASSQVTGSTEAFF
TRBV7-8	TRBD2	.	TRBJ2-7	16	TGTGCCAGCAGCTTAGGGCGGGCGGGAGCTAGCTACGAGCAGTACTTC	CASSLGRAGASYEQYF
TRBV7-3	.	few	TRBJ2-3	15	TGTGCCAGCAGCCAGACAGCTTTCGGCACAGATACGCAGTATTTT	CASSQTAFGTDTQYF
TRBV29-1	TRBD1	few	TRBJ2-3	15	TGCAGCGTTGCCTCGAACAGGGGGCGGGGAGATACGCAGTATTTT	CSVASNRGRGDTQYF
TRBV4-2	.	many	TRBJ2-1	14	TGTGCCAGCAGCCAAGCGGGATTATACAATGAGCAGTTCTTC	CASSQAGLYNEQFF
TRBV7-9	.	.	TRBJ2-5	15	TGTGCCAGCAGCTTAGGGTTTGCGTCAGAAGAGACCCAGTACTTC	CASSLGFASEETQYF
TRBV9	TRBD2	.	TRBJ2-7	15	TGTGCCAGCAGCGTAGAACCAGCGGGAGAGTACGAGCAGTACTTC	CASSVEPAGEYEQYF